Shown below are 29 T cell receptor beta chains from a single sample sequenced in a study of CD8 T cells in Susac syndrome. RNA totalling about 0.5 to 1 ug underwent reverse transcription with random hexamers. TCRdb analysed the immunoSEQ multiplex PCR reads with MiXCR anew, one entry per CDR3 protein. The sample yields around 90,000 distinct CDR3 sequences, about 96% seen once. The sample comprised CD8+ T cells from PBMCs. These receptors all come from a human donor with Susac syndrome.

The gene calls are TRBV5-4 and TRBJ1-1; D is uncertain. CDR3 size: 15 residues. Looked up from germline, CDR1 is SGHNT and CDR2 is YYREEE (reference sequence). Trimming shortened V by 5 bases and J by 1 base, and 15 bases separated the two germline ends. DNA for the CDR3: TGTGCCAGCAGTTTGCCAGGCCTCTCGAACACTGAAGCTTTCTTT. This sequence encodes CASSLPGLSNTEAFF.

This chain uses TRBV20-1 with TRBJ1-2, with a tentative D call TRBD1 (5 bases). Germline V gives CDR1 DFQATT, CDR2 SNEGSKA (reference sequence). CDR3 size: 10 residues. CDR3 DNA sequence: TGCATTCAGCCTCGGGGGGGCTACACCTTC. As protein: CIQPRGGYTF.

This rearrangement joins TRBV30 to TRBJ1-5; 7 bases match TRBD1. Germline lookup yields CDR1 GTSNPN and CDR2 SVGIG (reference sequence). The V gene end was trimmed by 2 bases and the J gene end by 6 bases; junction bases not matched to a gene: 7. CDR3 size: 14 residues. CDR3: CAWSSGAGGQPQHF. In DNA form, the CDR3 reads TGTGCCTGGAGTTCCGGGGCAGGGGGTCAGCCCCAGCATTTT.

This sequence joins TRBV4-3 and TRBJ1-3; D is undetermined. The CDR3 is 15 amino acids. Germline assignment: CDR1 LGHNA and CDR2 YSLEER. V was trimmed by 0 bases and J by 0 bases, leaving 6 bases between them. The CDR3 sequence is CASSQDWRSGNTIYF. As DNA, the CDR3 is TGCGCCAGCAGCCAAGATTGGCGCTCTGGAAACACCATATATTTT.

The chain joins TRBV19 to TRBJ2-3; possible D gene TRBD1, 6 bases. Germline CDR1 reads LNHDA; CDR2 reads SQIVND (reference sequence). The CDR3 sequence is 13 residues long. V was trimmed by 5 bases and J by 6 bases, leaving 12 bases between them. CDR3 nucleotide sequence: TGTGCCAGTAGTGCACACAGGGCTGATACGCAGTATTTT. The encoded protein is CASSAHRADTQYF.

This chain joins TRBV7-8 and TRBJ1-5; D perhaps matches TRBD1 (5 bases). CDR1 and CDR2 from the germline V gene are SGHVS and FQNEAQ. Trimming shortened V by 5 bases and J by 6 bases, and 17 bases separated the two germline ends. This CDR3 is 15 amino acids long. The CDR3 reads CASSQVGGPGQPQHF. DNA for the CDR3: TGTGCCAGCAGCCAAGTCGGGGGTCCGGGTCAGCCCCAGCATTTT.

This chain joins TRBV29-1 and TRBJ1-2; D remains unclear. CDR1 and CDR2 from the germline V gene are SQVTM and ANQGSEA. CDR3 length: 12 amino acids. The V gene lost 4 bases and the J gene lost 2 bases, with 8 bases spanning the gap. CDR3 sequence: CSVGTGNYGYTF. The CDR3 region has the DNA TGCAGCGTTGGGACGGGAAACTATGGCTACACCTTC. The complete variable domain, with remaining parts taken from reference TRBV29-1 and TRBJ1-2, reads SAVISQKPSRDICQRGTSLTIQCQVDSQVTMMFWYRQQPGQSLTLIATANQGSEATYESGFVIDKFPISRPNLTFSTLTVSNMSPEDSSIYLCSVGTGNYGYTFGSGTRLTVV.

The chain combines TRBV9 with TRBJ2-3; D is undetermined. The germline gives CDR1 SGDLS, CDR2 YYNGEE. V was clipped by 3 bases and J by 3 bases, with 5 bases between them. CDR3 length equals 12 residues. CDR3 nucleotide sequence: TGTGCCAGCAGCGCCACTACAGATACGCAGTATTTT. This encodes CASSATTDTQYF.

This clonotype appeared a single time. The chain joins TRBV20-1 to TRBJ1-2; tentatively, D is TRBD1 (5 bases). The CDR3 sequence is 13 residues long. V lost 4 bases and J 3 bases, leaving 12 bases between the germline ends. Germline V gene data show CDR1 as DFQATT and CDR2 as SNEGSKA (reference sequence). Here the CDR3 reads CSAITGTDYGYTF. CDR3 in DNA: TGCAGTGCTATAACCGGGACGGACTATGGCTACACCTTC.

The chain is built from TRBV5-4 and TRBJ2-5; TRBD2 matches 8 bases. Germline loops: CDR1 SGHNT, CDR2 YYREEE (reference sequence). The J segment lost 5 bases and the V segment lost 0 bases, leaving 6 bases of the junction unmatched. The CDR3 extends over 15 amino acids. The DNA of the CDR3 is TGTGCCAGCAGCTTGGCGGGACTAGAGACGGAGACCCAGTACTTC. It specifies CASSLAGLETETQYF. Based on the CDR3 plus reference TRBV5-4 and TRBJ2-5, the full variable domain is ETGVTQSPTHLIKTRGQQVTLRCSSQSGHNTVSWYQQALGQGPQFIFQYYREEENGRGNFPPRFSGLQFPNYSSELNVNALELDDSALYLCASSLAGLETETQYFGPGTRLLVL.

J is TRBJ1-4 and V is TRBV5-6, with no clear D. The CDR3 has 14 residues. Germline V CDR1 and CDR2: SGHDT, YYEEEE. Trimming stripped 2 bases from V and 8 bases from J, with 13 bases between. CDR3 sequence: CASSLGGFGEKLFF. The CDR3 nucleotides are TGTGCCAGCAGCTTAGGAGGGTTCGGCGAAAAACTGTTTTTT.

The chain employs TRBV15 and TRBJ2-1; D not resolved. This CDR3 has 15 residues. Germline V gene sequence: CDR1 LNHNV, CDR2 YYDKDF (reference sequence). The germline V and J ends were trimmed by 0 bases and 6 bases, with 12 bases remaining between them. CDR3 nucleotide sequence: TGTGCCACCAGCAGAGAAAGCGTCCGTCTCAATGAGCAGTTCTTC. Protein: CATSRESVRLNEQFF.

CDR3 region: CASSLLPSGVLTYNEQFF. CDR3 DNA: TGTGCCAGCAGCTTATTGCCTAGCGGGGTGTTAACCTACAATGAGCAGTTCTTC. The rearrangement links TRBV7-3 to TRBJ2-1; 9 bases line up with TRBD2. The length of the CDR3 is 18 residues. Unmatched junction bases numbered 10, after V lost 2 bases and J lost 2 bases. Germline V gene lookup returns CDR1 SGHTA and CDR2 FQGTGA.

The chain carries TRBV7-2 and TRBJ2-1; TRBD1 might be the D (6 bases). This CDR3 is 14 amino acids long. V lost 3 bases, J lost 6 bases, and 12 bases lay in between. Germline CDR1 and CDR2: SGHTA and FQGNSA. CDR3 loop: CASSFSGDPNEQFF. The CDR3 nucleotides read TGTGCCAGCAGCTTCTCAGGGGACCCCAATGAGCAGTTCTTC.

CDR3 nucleotides: TGTGCCAGCAGCCACGAAAACAATGAGCAGTTCTTC. Translation: CASSHENNEQFF. The V call is TRBV4-2, the J call TRBJ2-1; D remains ambiguous. Trimming removed 3 bases from V and 5 bases from J, with 5 bases in between. CDR3 length: 12 amino acids. The germline V gene has CDR1 LGHNA and CDR2 YNFKEQ.

The chain couples TRBV4-2 to TRBJ2-3; TRBD2 matches 7 bases. J gave up 2 bases and V 6 bases, and 8 bases lay outside the gene matches. The CDR3 loop spans 15 amino acids. CDR1 is LGHNA, CDR2 YNFKEQ, per germline. The CDR3 DNA sequence: TGTGCCAGCAGTCCCCCGGGACTAATCACAGATACGCAGTATTTT. Amino acids: CASSPPGLITDTQYF.

The chain has TRBV19 and TRBJ1-2; 11 nucleotides match TRBD1. The trim removed 3 bases at V and 6 bases at J, leaving 0 bases unmatched. The CDR3 runs to 13 residues. Germline V gives CDR1 LNHDA, CDR2 SQIVND (reference sequence). The CDR3 protein is CASSMGQGDGYTF. The CDR3 DNA is TGTGCCAGTAGTATGGGACAGGGGGATGGCTACACCTTC.

The gene calls are TRBV7-6 and TRBJ1-3; D not certain. Trimming cost V 0 bases and J 4 bases, with 7 bases left between them. The CDR3 length is 14 residues. Germline loops: CDR1 SGHVS, CDR2 FNYEAQ. This CDR3 is CASSLAGSGNTIYF. DNA for the CDR3: TGTGCCAGCAGCTTAGCGGGGAGCGGAAACACCATATATTTT.

The J gene is TRBJ2-2, the V gene TRBV11-2; D remains ambiguous. Trimming left V 5 bases short and J 4 bases short, with 5 bases between. This CDR3 is built from 12 residues. Germline V lookup: CDR1 SGHAT, CDR2 FQNNGV. CDR3 in DNA: TGTGCCAGCAGCCAACCCACCGGGGAGCTGTTTTTT. Translation gives CASSQPTGELFF. Based on the CDR3 plus reference TRBV11-2 and TRBJ2-2, the full variable domain is EAGVAQSPRYKIIEKRQSVAFWCNPISGHATLYWYQQILGQGPKLLIQFQNNGVVDDSQLPKDRFSAERLKGVDSTLKIQPAKLEDSAVYLCASSQPTGELFFGEGSRLTVL.

This sequence joins TRBV3-1 and TRBJ1-2; D remains unclear. The length of the CDR3 is 13 residues. Germline CDR1 and CDR2: LGHDT and YNNKEL (reference sequence). V lost 1 base, J lost 8 bases, and 11 bases lay in between. The CDR3 bases are TGTGCCAGCAGCCAAGGGGTTCGGAAAGGCTACACCTTC. Protein product: CASSQGVRKGYTF.

The chain carries TRBV29-1 and TRBJ1-1; 10 bases are a match to TRBD1. The CDR3 is 13 amino acids. Germline CDR1 is SQVTM and CDR2 is ANQGSEA. CDR3 amino acids: CSGETGGNTEAFF. The DNA for the CDR3 is TGCAGTGGTGAGACAGGGGGCAACACTGAAGCTTTCTTT.

The chain has TRBV7-2 and TRBJ2-7, with D hard to call. Trimming removed 5 bases from V and 5 bases from J, with 19 bases in between. The CDR3 sequence is 15 residues long. Germline V CDR1 and CDR2: SGHTA, FQGNSA. The CDR3: CASSRAPGRPHEQYF. CDR3 nucleotide sequence: TGTGCCAGCAGCCGTGCTCCCGGACGACCCCACGAGCAGTACTTC. Full variable domain (remainder filled in from reference TRBV7-2 and TRBJ2-7): GAGVSQSPSNKVTEKGKDVELRCDPISGHTALYWYRQSLGQGLEFLIYFQGNSAPDKSGLPSDRFSAERTGGSVSTLTIQRTQQEDSAVYLCASSRAPGRPHEQYFGPGTRLTVT.

This chain joins TRBV30 and TRBJ1-4; no definite D call. Germline CDR1 reads GTSNPN; CDR2 reads SVGIG (reference sequence). The V end was cut by 3 bases, the J end by 4 bases, with 18 bases between. The CDR3 runs to 16 residues. Here the CDR3 reads CAWSLPWSGRNEKLFF. CDR3 DNA: TGTGCCTGGAGCCTTCCCTGGTCGGGCCGTAATGAAAAACTGTTTTTT.

The V call is TRBV18, the J call TRBJ1-1, with D uncertain. V gave up 0 bases and J gave up 1 base, with 9 bases separating them. The germline V gene encodes CDR1 KGHSH and CDR2 LQKENI. CDR3 length equals 15 residues. The DNA for the CDR3 is TGTGCCAGCTCACCACCGTCGCGGGCGAACACTGAAGCTTTCTTT. This gives the protein CASSPPSRANTEAFF.

The chain combines TRBV7-2 with TRBJ1-6; D call uncertain. Trimming left V 6 bases short and J 9 bases short, with 9 bases between. In germline, CDR1 is SGHTA, CDR2 FQGNSA. This CDR3 contains 12 residues. CDR3 nucleotide sequence: TGTGCCAGCAGACTGTGGGGTTCACCCCTCCACTTT. Amino acid sequence: CASRLWGSPLHF.

The rearrangement links TRBV27 to TRBJ1-4, with 7 bases that match TRBD1. Germline-derived CDR1 and CDR2 are MNHEY and SMNVEV (reference sequence). The junction had 8 bases not matched to a gene; V was cut back by 4 bases and J by 0 bases. This CDR3 has 17 residues. CDR3 DNA sequence: TGTGCCAGCAGTTCCGGACAGGACGACCCAACTAATGAAAAACTGTTTTTT. The encoded protein is CASSSGQDDPTNEKLFF.

This clonotype was seen just once. The V gene is TRBV7-9, the J gene TRBJ1-1; TRBD1 agrees at 7 bases. CDR1 and CDR2 (germline): SEHNR, FQNEAQ (reference sequence). The CDR3 has 14 amino acids. With 6 bases clipped from V and 4 bases from J, the junction kept 8 bases outside the gene matches. This CDR3 is CASRHQTGRTEAFF. As DNA, the CDR3 is TGTGCCAGCAGACACCAGACAGGGCGCACTGAAGCTTTCTTT.

The chain couples TRBV2 to TRBJ1-2; 7 bases fit TRBD1. Germline V lookup: CDR1 SNHLY, CDR2 FYNNEI. This CDR3 has 12 amino acids. The trim removed 7 bases at V and 4 bases at J, leaving 3 bases unmatched. This CDR3 reads CASKGTAYGYTF. CDR3 nucleotides: TGTGCCAGCAAGGGGACAGCCTATGGCTACACCTTC. The whole variable domain, remainder taken from reference TRBV2 and TRBJ1-2, is EPEVTQTPSHQVTQMGQEVILRCVPISNHLYFYWYRQILGQKVEFLVSFYNNEISEKSEIFDDQFSVERPDGSNFTLKIRSTKLEDSAMYFCASKGTAYGYTFGSGTRLTVV.

The V gene is TRBV29-1, the J gene TRBJ2-1; TRBD2 is a possible D gene (7 bases). The germline CDR1 and CDR2 sequences are SQVTM and ANQGSEA. This CDR3 comprises 13 residues. Trimming removed 3 bases at V and 4 bases at J, with 10 bases between. CDR3 loop: CSVDRGGYNEQFF. In nucleotides, the CDR3 is TGCAGCGTTGATAGGGGGGGATACAATGAGCAGTTCTTC.